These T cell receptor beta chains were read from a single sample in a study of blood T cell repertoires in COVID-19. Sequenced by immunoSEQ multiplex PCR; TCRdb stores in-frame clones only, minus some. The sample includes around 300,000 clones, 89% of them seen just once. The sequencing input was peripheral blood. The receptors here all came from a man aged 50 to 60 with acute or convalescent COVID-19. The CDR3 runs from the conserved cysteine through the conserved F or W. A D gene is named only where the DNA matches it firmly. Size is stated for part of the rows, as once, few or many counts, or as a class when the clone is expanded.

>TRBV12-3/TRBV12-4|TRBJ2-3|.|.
CASSQTVNTQYF
TGTGCCAGCAGCCAGACAGTGAATACGCAGTATTTT
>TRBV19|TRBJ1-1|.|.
CASSREGNTEAFF
TGTGCCAGTAGCCGGGAGGGGAACACTGAAGCTTTCTTT
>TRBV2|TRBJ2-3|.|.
CASSERGGGDTQYF
TGTGCCAGCAGTGAACGAGGGGGGGGAGATACGCAGTATTTT
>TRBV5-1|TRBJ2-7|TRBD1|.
CASSLAVGQGVHEQYF
TGCGCCAGCAGCTTGGCCGTCGGACAGGGGGTCCACGAGCAGTACTTC
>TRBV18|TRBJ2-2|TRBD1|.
CASSPGQVPPGELFF
TGTGCCAGCTCACCGGGACAGGTCCCACCCGGGGAGCTGTTTTTT
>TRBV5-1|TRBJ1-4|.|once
CASSAQGGDNEKLFF
TGCGCCAGCAGCGCGCAGGGAGGGGATAATGAAAAACTGTTTTTT
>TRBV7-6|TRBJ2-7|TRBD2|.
CASSPERGGVHEQYF
TGTGCCAGCAGCCCCGAGCGGGGGGGCGTCCACGAGCAGTACTTC
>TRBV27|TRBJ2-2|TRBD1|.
CASSLSRGPGTGELFF
TGTGCCAGCAGTTTGAGCAGGGGGCCGGGGACCGGGGAGCTGTTTTTT
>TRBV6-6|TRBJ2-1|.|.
CASLPRGSSYNEQFF
TGTGCCAGCCTCCCTAGGGGGAGCTCCTACAATGAGCAGTTCTTC
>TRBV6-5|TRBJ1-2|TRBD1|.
CASTTGTYGYTF
TGTGCCAGCACGACAGGGACTTATGGCTACACCTTC
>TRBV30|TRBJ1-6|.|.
CAWSLGLSPLHF
TGTGCCTGGAGCCTGGGGCTTTCACCCCTCCACTTT
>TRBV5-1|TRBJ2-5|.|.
CASSDRPVLETQYF
TGCGCCAGCAGCGATCGTCCAGTTTTGGAGACCCAGTACTTC
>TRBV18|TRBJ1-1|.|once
CASSLPGSVNTEAFF
TGTGCCAGCTCACTGCCAGGGTCGGTGAACACTGAAGCTTTCTTT
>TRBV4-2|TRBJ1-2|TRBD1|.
CASSQPDRAYGYTF
TGTGCCAGCAGCCAACCCGACAGGGCCTATGGCTACACCTTC
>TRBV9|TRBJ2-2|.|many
CASSVDGRASGELFF
TGTGCCAGCAGCGTAGACGGCAGGGCTTCTGGGGAGCTGTTTTTT
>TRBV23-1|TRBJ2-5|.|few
CASSRERGTSETQYF
TGCGCCAGCAGTCGAGAGAGGGGGACCTCGGAGACCCAGTACTTC
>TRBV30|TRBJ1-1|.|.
CAWSVTGRSEAFF
TGTGCCTGGAGTGTCACGGGGAGAAGTGAAGCTTTCTTT
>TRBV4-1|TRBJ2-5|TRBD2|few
CASSQDIAGRETQYF
TGCGCCAGCAGCCAAGACATAGCGGGGAGAGAGACCCAGTACTTC
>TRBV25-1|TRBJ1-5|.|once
CASSPPNSNQPQHF
TGTGCCAGCAGTCCCCCTAATAGCAATCAGCCCCAGCATTTT
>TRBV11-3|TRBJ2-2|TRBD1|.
CASSQVTGVTGELFF
TGTGCCAGCAGCCAGGTGACAGGGGTGACCGGGGAGCTGTTTTTT
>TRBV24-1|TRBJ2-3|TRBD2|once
CATSETSSGTSTDTQYF
TGTGCCACCAGTGAAACCTCTAGCGGGACTAGCACAGATACGCAGTATTTT
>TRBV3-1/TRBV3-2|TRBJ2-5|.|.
CASSRVSGETQYF
TGTGCCAGCAGCCGGGTGTCGGGGGAGACCCAGTACTTC
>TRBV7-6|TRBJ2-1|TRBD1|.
CASSSDRVRYNEQFF
TGTGCCAGCAGCTCAGACAGGGTGAGATACAATGAGCAGTTCTTC
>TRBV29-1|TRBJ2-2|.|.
CSVKQTSVGLALAGELFF
TGCAGCGTTAAGCAGACGTCTGTAGGGCTAGCGTTGGCCGGGGAGCTGTTTTTT
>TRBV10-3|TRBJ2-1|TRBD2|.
CAISDVVSGGYQNNEQFF
TGTGCCATCAGTGATGTTGTTAGCGGGGGGTATCAAAACAATGAGCAGTTCTTC
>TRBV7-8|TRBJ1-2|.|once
CASSLSGEGYYGYTF
TGTGCCAGCAGCTTAAGCGGTGAAGGTTACTATGGCTACACCTTC
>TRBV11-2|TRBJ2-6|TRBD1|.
CAWAEGAGANVLTF
TGTGCCTGGGCAGAGGGGGCCGGGGCCAACGTCCTGACTTTC
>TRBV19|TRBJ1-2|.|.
CASQDSNYGYTF
TGTGCCAGCCAGGACAGCAACTATGGCTACACCTTC
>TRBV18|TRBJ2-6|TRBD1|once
CASSPGQSSGANVLTF
TGTGCCAGCTCACCGGGACAGAGCTCTGGGGCCAACGTCCTGACTTTC
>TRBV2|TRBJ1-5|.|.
CASSEAAGYQPQHF
TGTGCCAGCAGTGAGGCTGCAGGGTATCAGCCCCAGCATTTT
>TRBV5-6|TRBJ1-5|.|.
CASSLAGGNLQPQHF
TGTGCCAGCAGCTTGGCCGGCGGGAACCTCCAGCCCCAGCATTTT
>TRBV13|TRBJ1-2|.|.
CASSLGLRADTYGYTF
TGTGCCAGCAGCTTGGGATTGAGGGCAGATACCTATGGCTACACCTTC
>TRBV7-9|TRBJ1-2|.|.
CASSLQEAGGYTF
TGTGCCAGCAGCTTACAGGAGGCCGGAGGCTACACCTTC
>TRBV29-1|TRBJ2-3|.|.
CSVEDQTDTQYF
TGCAGCGTTGAAGATCAAACAGATACGCAGTATTTT
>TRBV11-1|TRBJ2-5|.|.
CASSLFWGPQETQYF
TGTGCCAGCAGCTTGTTCTGGGGCCCACAAGAGACCCAGTACTTC
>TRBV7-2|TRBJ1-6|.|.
CASSLEDRGTLHF
TGTGCCAGCAGCTTAGAAGACAGAGGAACCCTCCACTTT
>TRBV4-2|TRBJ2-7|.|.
CASSQRGGEVYEQYF
TGTGCCAGCAGCCAGAGAGGCGGGGAAGTCTACGAGCAGTACTTC
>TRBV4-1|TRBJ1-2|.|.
CASSQDYLLLGYTF
TGCGCCAGCAGCCAAGATTATCTCCTCCTTGGCTACACCTTC
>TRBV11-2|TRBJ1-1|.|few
CASRIGGGNTEAFF
TGTGCCAGCAGGATCGGGGGTGGGAACACTGAAGCTTTCTTT
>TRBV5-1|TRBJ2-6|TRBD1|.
CASSSRQGASSGANVLTF
TGCGCCAGCAGCTCGAGACAGGGGGCCTCCTCTGGGGCCAACGTCCTGACTTTC
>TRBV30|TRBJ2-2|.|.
CAWSSKLGGVYGELFF
TGTGCCTGGAGTTCAAAATTAGGGGGGGTCTACGGGGAGCTGTTTTTT
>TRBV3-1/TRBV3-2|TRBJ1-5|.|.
CASSQSGSPLGQPQHF
TGTGCCAGCAGCCAAAGCGGCAGCCCATTGGGGCAGCCCCAGCATTTT
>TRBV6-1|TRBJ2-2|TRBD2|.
CASSGGLAGATNTGELFF
TGTGCCAGCAGTGGAGGACTAGCGGGGGCCACGAACACCGGGGAGCTGTTTTTT
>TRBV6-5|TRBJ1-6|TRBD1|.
CASSPGQGNSPLHF
TGTGCCAGCAGTCCAGGACAGGGTAATTCACCCCTCCACTTT
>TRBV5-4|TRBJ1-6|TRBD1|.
CASSLGDRVRSPLHF
TGTGCCAGCAGCTTGGGGGACAGGGTAAGGTCACCCCTCCACTTT
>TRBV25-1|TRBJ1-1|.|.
CASRKSAEAFF
TGTGCCAGCAGGAAGAGCGCTGAAGCTTTCTTT
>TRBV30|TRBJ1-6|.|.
CAWSRYVEDPSLHF
TGTGCCTGGAGTCGCTACGTGGAGGACCCCTCCCTCCACTTT
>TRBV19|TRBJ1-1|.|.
CASSTPSQGLTEAFF
TGTGCCAGTAGTACCCCCTCGCAGGGGTTGACTGAAGCTTTCTTT
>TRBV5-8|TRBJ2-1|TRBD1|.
CASSSGAGQGPIF
TGTGCCAGCAGCTCCGGGGCGGGACAGGGTCCGATCTTC
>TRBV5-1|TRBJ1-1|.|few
CASSLLGATNTEAFF
TGCGCCAGCAGCTTACTGGGGGCCACGAACACTGAAGCTTTCTTT
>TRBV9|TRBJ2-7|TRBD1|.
CASSVADRGDLYEQYF
TGTGCCAGCAGCGTAGCCGACAGGGGCGACCTCTACGAGCAGTACTTC